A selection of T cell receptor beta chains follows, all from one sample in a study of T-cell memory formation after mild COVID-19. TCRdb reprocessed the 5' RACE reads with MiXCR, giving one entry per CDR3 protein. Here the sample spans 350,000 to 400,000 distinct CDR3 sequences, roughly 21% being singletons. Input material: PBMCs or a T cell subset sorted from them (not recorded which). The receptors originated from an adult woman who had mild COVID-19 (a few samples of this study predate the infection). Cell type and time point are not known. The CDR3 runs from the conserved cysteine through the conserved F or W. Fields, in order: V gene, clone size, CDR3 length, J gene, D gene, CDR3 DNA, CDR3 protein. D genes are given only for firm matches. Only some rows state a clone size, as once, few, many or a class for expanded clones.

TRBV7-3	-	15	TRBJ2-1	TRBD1	TGTGCCAGCAGCTTAATGGCAGGGGGCTGGAATGAGCAGTTCTTC	CASSLMAGGWNEQFF
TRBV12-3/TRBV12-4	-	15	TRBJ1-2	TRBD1	TGTGCCAGCAGTCCCCGACAGGGAACTCGCTATGGCTACACCTTC	CASSPRQGTRYGYTF
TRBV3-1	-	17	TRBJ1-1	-	TGTGCCAGCAGCCAAATCCTTTTTGGCAACAGGAACACTGAAGCTTTCTTT	CASSQILFGNRNTEAFF
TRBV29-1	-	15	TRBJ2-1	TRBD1	TGCAGCGTTGAAGGTGGGACAGGGGTATTGGGTGAGCAGTTCTTC	CSVEGGTGVLGEQFF
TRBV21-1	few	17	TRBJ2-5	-	TGTGCCAGCAGCAAACCGACTAGCGGGAAAGTGATGGAGACCCAGTACTTC	CASSKPTSGKVMETQYF
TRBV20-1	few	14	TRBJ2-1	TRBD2	TGCAGTGTCCGACTAGCGGGGGGGCCTGGTGAGCAGTTCTTC	CSVRLAGGPGEQFF
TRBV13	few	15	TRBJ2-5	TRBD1	TGTGCCAGCAGCGCGCGACAGGGGGCCCAAGAGACCCAGTACTTC	CASSARQGAQETQYF
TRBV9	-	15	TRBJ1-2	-	TGTGCCAGCAGCGTAGAAGTACGGTACTCCTATGGCTACACCTTC	CASSVEVRYSYGYTF
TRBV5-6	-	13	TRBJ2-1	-	TGTGCCAGCAGCTTGCCTAGCCGGGGGGAGCAGTTCTTC	CASSLPSRGEQFF
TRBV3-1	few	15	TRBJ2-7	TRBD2	TGTGCCAGCAGCCATCACTTGGGACTAGCAGGCGAGCAGTACTTC	CASSHHLGLAGEQYF
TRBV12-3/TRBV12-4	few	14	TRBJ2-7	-	TGTGCCAGCAGTACTATCTACCGGACGGTCGAGCAGTACTTC	CASSTIYRTVEQYF
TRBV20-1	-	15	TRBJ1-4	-	TGCAGTGCTAGAGATAGGAGGGCTCACCTTGAAAAACTGTTTTTT	CSARDRRAHLEKLFF
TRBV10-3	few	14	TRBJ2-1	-	TGTGCCATCAGTGAGTCGAGTAAAGGTAATGAGCAGTTCTTC	CAISESSKGNEQFF
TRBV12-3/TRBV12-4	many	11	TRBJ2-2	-	TGTGCCAGCAGAGGGTTCGCGGAGCTGTTTTTT	CASRGFAELFF
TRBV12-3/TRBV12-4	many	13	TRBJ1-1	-	TGTGCCAGCAGCCCCGGACTGAACACTGAAGCTTTCTTT	CASSPGLNTEAFF
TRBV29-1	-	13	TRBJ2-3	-	TGCAGCGTTGAACCCTCCGGGTCCCCGAATCAGTATTTT	CSVEPSGSPNQYF
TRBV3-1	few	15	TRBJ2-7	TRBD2	TGTGCCAGCAGCCAAAAGACTAGCGGGGTCTACGAGCAGTACTTC	CASSQKTSGVYEQYF
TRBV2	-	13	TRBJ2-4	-	TGTGCCAGCAGTGGGTTCGGCGGGAACATTCAGTACTTC	CASSGFGGNIQYF
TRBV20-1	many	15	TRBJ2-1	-	TGCAGTGCCCTTATTCGCCAGCGCCTCGCCCATGAGCAGTTCTTC	CSALIRQRLAHEQFF
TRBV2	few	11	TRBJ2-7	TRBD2	TGTGCCAGCAGGGCGGGGGTCGAGCAGTACTTC	CASRAGVEQYF
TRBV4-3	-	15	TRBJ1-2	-	TGCGCCAGCAGCCAAGAGGGGCAAGGAATCTATGGCTACACCTTC	CASSQEGQGIYGYTF
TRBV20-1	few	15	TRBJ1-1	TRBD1	TGCAGTGTGTGGGGGACAGGGGAAGTTTACACTGAAGCTTTCTTT	CSVWGTGEVYTEAFF
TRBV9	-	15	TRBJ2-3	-	TGTGCCAGCAGCTCCCGAGGGCTTGGCACAGATACGCAGTATTTT	CASSSRGLGTDTQYF
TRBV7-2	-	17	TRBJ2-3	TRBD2	TGTGCCAGCAGCTTAGCGGGAGGGCCGGTGGGCACAGATACGCAGTATTTT	CASSLAGGPVGTDTQYF
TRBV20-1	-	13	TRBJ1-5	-	TGCAGTGCTAGGGAGACAGCTTATCAGCCCCAGCATTTT	CSARETAYQPQHF
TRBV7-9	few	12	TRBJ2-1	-	TGTGCCAGCAGCTCGCACGACAATGAGCAGTTCTTC	CASSSHDNEQFF
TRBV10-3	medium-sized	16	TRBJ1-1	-	TGTGCCATCAGTGAGTCCCGGACAGCGGGCGGCACTGAAGCTTTCTTT	CAISESRTAGGTEAFF
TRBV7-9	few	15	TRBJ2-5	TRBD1	TGTGCCAGCAGCTCGGGACAGCTCTCGACGGAGACCCAGTACTTC	CASSSGQLSTETQYF
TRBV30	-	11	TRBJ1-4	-	TGTGCCTCCTCAGAAGGGGTTCGACTGTTTTTT	CASSEGVRLFF